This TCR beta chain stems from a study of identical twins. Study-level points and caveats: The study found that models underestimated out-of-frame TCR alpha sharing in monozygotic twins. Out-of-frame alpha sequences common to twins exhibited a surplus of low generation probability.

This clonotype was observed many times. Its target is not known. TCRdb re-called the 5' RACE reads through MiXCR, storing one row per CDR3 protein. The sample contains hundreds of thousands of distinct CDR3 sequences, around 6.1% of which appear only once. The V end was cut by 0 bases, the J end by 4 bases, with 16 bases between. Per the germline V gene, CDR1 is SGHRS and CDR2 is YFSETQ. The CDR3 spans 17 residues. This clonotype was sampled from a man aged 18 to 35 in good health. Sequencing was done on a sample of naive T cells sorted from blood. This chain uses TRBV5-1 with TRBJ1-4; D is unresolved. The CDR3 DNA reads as TGCGCCAGCAGCTTGGGGGCATCCGGAACGATTAATGAAAAACTGTTTTTT. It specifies CASSLGASGTINEKLFF. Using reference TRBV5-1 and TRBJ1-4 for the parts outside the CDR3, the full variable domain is KAGVTQTPRYLIKTRGQQVTLSCSPISGHRSVSWYQQTPGQGLQFLFEYFSETQRNKGNFPGRFSGRQFSNSRSEMNVSTLELGDSALYLCASSLGASGTINEKLFFGSGTQLSVL.